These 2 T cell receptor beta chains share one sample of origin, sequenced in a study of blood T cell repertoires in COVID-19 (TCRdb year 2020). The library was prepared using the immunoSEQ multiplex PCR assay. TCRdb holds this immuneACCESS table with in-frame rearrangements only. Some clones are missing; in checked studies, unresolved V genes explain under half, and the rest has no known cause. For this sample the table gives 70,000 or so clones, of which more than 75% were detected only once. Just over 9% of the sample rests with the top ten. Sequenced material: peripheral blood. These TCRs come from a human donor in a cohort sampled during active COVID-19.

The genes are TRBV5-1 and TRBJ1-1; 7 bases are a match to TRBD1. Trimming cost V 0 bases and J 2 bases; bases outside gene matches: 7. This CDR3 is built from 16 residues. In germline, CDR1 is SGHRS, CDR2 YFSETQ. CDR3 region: CASSLGTGTANTEAFF. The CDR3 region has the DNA TGCGCCAGCAGCTTGGGAACCGGGACAGCAAACACTGAAGCTTTCTTT.

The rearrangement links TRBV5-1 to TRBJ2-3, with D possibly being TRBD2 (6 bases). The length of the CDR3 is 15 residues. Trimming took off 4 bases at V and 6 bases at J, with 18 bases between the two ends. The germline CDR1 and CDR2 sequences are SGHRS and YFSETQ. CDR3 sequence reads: CASSPRGLREDTQYF. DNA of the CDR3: TGCGCCAGCAGCCCGAGAGGACTACGGGAGGATACGCAGTATTTT. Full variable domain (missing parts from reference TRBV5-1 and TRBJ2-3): KAGVTQTPRYLIKTRGQQVTLSCSPISGHRSVSWYQQTPGQGLQFLFEYFSETQRNKGNFPGRFSGRQFSNSRSEMNVSTLELGDSALYLCASSPRGLREDTQYFGPGTRLTVL.